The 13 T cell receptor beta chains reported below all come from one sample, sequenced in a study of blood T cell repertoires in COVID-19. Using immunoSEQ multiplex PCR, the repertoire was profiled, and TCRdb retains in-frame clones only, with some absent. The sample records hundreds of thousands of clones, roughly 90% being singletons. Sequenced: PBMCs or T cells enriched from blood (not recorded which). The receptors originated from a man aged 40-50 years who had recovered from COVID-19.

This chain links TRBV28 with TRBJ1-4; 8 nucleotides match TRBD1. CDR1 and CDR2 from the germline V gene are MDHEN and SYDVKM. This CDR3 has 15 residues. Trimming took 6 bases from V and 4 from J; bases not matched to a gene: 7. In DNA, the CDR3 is TGTGCCAGCAGCCCCAGGGACAGGCTTAATGAAAAACTGTTTTTT. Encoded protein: CASSPRDRLNEKLFF.

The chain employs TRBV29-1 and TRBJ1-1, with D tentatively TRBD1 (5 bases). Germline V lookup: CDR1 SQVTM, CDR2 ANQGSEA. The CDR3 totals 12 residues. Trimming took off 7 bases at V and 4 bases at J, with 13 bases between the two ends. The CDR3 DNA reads TGCAGCGCCTGGGGGGGTGCCACTGAAGCTTTCTTT. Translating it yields CSAWGGATEAFF.

The CDR3 sequence is CASSEQGLSNSPLHF. CDR3 bases: TGTGCCAGCAGCGAGCAGGGTTTGAGTAATTCACCCCTCCACTTT. The chain uses TRBV5-6 and TRBJ1-6, with a weak D call TRBD1 (5 bases). Germline V gene sequence: CDR1 SGHDT, CDR2 YYEEEE. With 4 bases removed from V and 6 bases from J, the gap between germline ends came to 14 bases. The CDR3 has 15 residues.

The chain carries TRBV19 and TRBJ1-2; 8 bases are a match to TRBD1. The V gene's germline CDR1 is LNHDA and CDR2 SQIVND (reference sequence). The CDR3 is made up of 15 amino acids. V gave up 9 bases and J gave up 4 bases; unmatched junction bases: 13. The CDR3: CASQPSTGAGYGYTF. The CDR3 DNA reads TGTGCCAGCCAGCCCTCGACAGGGGCTGGCTATGGCTACACCTTC. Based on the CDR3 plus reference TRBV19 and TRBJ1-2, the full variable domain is DGGITQSPKYLFRKEGQNVTLSCEQNLNHDAMYWYRQDPGQGLRLIYYSQIVNDFQKGDIAEGYSVSREKKESFPLTVTSAQKNPTAFYLCASQPSTGAGYGYTFGSGTRLTVV.

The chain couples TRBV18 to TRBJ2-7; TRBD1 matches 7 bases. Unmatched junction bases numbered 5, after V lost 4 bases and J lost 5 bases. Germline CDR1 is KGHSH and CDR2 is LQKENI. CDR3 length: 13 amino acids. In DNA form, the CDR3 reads TGTGCCAGCTCACGCCGACAGGGAAACGAGCAGTACTTC. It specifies CASSRRQGNEQYF.

Here the CDR3 reads CAWSPGQGNSPLHF. CDR3 DNA: TGTGCCTGGAGTCCGGGACAGGGGAATTCACCCCTCCACTTT. This chain uses TRBV30 with TRBJ1-6; the match to TRBD1 covers 10 bases. Germline CDR1 GTSNPN, CDR2 SVGIG (reference sequence). The V gene end was trimmed by 2 bases and the J gene end by 7 bases; junction bases not matched to a gene: 2. The CDR3 covers 14 residues. Looking up the rest from reference TRBV30 and TRBJ1-6 gives the full variable domain: SQTIHQWPATLVQPVGSPLSLECTVEGTSNPNLYWYRQAAGRGLQLLFYSVGIGQISSEVPQNLSASRPQDRQFILSSKKLLLSDSGFYLCAWSPGQGNSPLHFGNGTRLTVT.

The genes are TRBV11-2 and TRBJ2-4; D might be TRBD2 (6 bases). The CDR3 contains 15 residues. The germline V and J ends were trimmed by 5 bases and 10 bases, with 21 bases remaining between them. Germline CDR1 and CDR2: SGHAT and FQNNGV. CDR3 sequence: CASSQGRLLADIQYF. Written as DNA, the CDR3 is TGTGCCAGCAGCCAGGGCAGGTTACTAGCTGATATTCAGTACTTC.

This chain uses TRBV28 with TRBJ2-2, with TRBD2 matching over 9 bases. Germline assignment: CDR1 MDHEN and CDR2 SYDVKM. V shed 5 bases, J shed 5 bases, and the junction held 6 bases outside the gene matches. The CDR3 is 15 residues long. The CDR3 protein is CASSATSGWTGELFF. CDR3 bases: TGTGCCAGCAGTGCAACTAGCGGGTGGACCGGGGAGCTGTTTTTT.

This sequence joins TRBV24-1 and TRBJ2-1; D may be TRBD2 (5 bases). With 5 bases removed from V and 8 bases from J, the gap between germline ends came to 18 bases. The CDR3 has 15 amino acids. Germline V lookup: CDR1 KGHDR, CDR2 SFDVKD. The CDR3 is CATSGSSFGRDEQFF. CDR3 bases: TGTGCCACCAGTGGATCTAGCTTCGGTCGCGATGAGCAGTTCTTC.

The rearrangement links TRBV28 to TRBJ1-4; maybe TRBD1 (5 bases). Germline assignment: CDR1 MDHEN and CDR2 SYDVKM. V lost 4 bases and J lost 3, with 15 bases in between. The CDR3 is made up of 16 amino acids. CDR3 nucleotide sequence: TGTGCCAGCAGTTCACTTTCAGGGATTCCTAATGAAAAACTGTTTTTT. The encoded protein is CASSSLSGIPNEKLFF.

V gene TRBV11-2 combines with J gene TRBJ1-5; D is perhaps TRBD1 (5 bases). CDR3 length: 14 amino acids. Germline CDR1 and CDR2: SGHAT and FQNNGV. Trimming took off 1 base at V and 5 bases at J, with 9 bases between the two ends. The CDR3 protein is CASSLGGVDQPQHF. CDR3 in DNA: TGTGCCAGCAGCTTAGGGGGGGTTGATCAGCCCCAGCATTTT.

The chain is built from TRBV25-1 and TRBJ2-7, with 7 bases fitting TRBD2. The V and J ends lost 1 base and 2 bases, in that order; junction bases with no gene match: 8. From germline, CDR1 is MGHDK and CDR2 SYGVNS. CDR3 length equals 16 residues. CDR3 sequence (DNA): TGTGCCAGCAGTGAATCTAGCGGTTGGAGGGCCTACGAGCAGTACTTC. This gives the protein CASSESSGWRAYEQYF.

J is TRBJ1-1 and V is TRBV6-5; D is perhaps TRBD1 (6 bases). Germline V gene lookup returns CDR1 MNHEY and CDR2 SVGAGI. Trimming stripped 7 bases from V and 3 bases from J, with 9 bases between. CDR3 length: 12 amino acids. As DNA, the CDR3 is TGTGCCAGCACTACAGGGTACACTGAAGCTTTCTTT. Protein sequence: CASTTGYTEAFF.